The next 29 T cell receptor beta chains were all read from a single sample in a study of Ad26.COV2.S vaccination and SARS-CoV-2 variants. Using immunoSEQ multiplex PCR, the repertoire was profiled, and TCRdb retains in-frame clones only, with some absent. The sample records a few hundred thousand clones, roughly 88% being singletons. Treatment noted: around 19 received Ad26.COV2.S at low or high dose, single or two shots; about 5 received placebo; per-sample allocation not given. Samples came from day 63 after the first vaccine or placebo injection. The sample here was peripheral blood, taken in a trial of Ad26.COV2.S vaccine versus placebo. Source of these receptors: a person aged 18 to 59 who received the Ad26.COV2.S COVID-19 vaccine or a placebo.

The chain carries TRBV27 and TRBJ2-1, with D possibly being TRBD2 (5 bases). Deletions cut 3 bases from V and 9 bases from J, with 15 bases between. The CDR3 covers 14 residues. Per the germline V gene, CDR1 is MNHEY and CDR2 is SMNVEV (reference sequence). The CDR3 reads CASSFRLASSEQFF. CDR3 nucleotide sequence: TGTGCCAGCAGTTTTAGGCTAGCTTCGAGTGAGCAGTTCTTC.

A note on this clone: At one end the junction does not follow the germline gene, possibly because of a read error. The V gene is TRBV12-3 or TRBV12-4, the J gene TRBJ2-7; 8 bases agree with TRBD2. The CDR3 loop spans 13 amino acids. The CDR3 bases are TGTGCCAGCAGCTTAGCGGGGCCTGGCGAGCAGTACTTC. It is translated as CASSLAGPGEQYF.

Of note for this clone: Other DNA sequences within the sample encode an identical CDR3. The chain employs TRBV5-1 and TRBJ2-7, with a weak D call TRBD1 (6 bases). The V end lost 0 bases, the J end lost 0 bases, and 7 bases lay between the germline ends. The CDR3 length is 14 residues. CDR1 and CDR2 from the germline V gene are SGHRS and YFSETQ. This CDR3 is CASSLDRVSYEQYF. DNA of the CDR3: TGCGCCAGCAGCTTGGACAGGGTCTCCTACGAGCAGTACTTC. Complete variable domain (other parts from reference TRBV5-1 and TRBJ2-7): KAGVTQTPRYLIKTRGQQVTLSCSPISGHRSVSWYQQTPGQGLQFLFEYFSETQRNKGNFPGRFSGRQFSNSRSEMNVSTLELGDSALYLCASSLDRVSYEQYFGPGTRLTVT.

The rearrangement uses TRBV28 and TRBJ1-5; the D is unclear. V dropped 4 bases and J dropped 5 bases, with 18 bases sitting between them. Germline lookup yields CDR1 MDHEN and CDR2 SYDVKM. This CDR3 has 16 residues. The CDR3 DNA reads as TGTGCCAGCAGTTCCCCGTTAGGGATTGTAGATCAGCCCCAGCATTTT. Translated, it gives CASSSPLGIVDQPQHF.

This chain connects TRBV7-3 to TRBJ1-1; a possible D gene is TRBD1 (5 bases). Per the germline V gene, CDR1 is SGHTA and CDR2 is FQGTGA. Trimming took 2 bases from V and 4 from J, leaving 14 bases between them. This CDR3 contains 15 residues. The CDR3 region has the DNA TGTGCCAGCAGCTTAGACGGATCCAGGGTCACTGAAGCTTTCTTT. This translates into CASSLDGSRVTEAFF.

The V gene is TRBV28, the J gene TRBJ2-5, with 7 positions matching TRBD1. The trim removed 6 bases at V and 5 bases at J, leaving 6 bases unmatched. The CDR3 has 13 amino acids. Germline V lookup: CDR1 MDHEN, CDR2 SYDVKM. The DNA for the CDR3 is TGTGCCAGCAGATCGACAGGGTTGGAGACCCAGTACTTC. This gives the protein CASRSTGLETQYF.

The chain employs TRBV7-9 and TRBJ1-1; no reliable D call. CDR1 and CDR2 from the germline V gene are SEHNR and FQNEAQ (reference sequence). The ends were cut back, 3 bases at V and 4 bases at J, with 3 bases in the middle. This CDR3 comprises 11 residues. The CDR3 DNA reads TGTGCCAGCAGCTTCGGCACTGAAGCTTTCTTT. As protein: CASSFGTEAFF.

The CDR3 nucleotides are TGTGCCAGCAGCTTTCCCGGGGCAGGGGTATATAGGAACACTGAAGCTTTCTTT. Protein product: CASSFPGAGVYRNTEAFF. This chain connects TRBV5-8 to TRBJ1-1; a weak D match, TRBD1 (6 bases). The CDR3 sequence is 18 residues long. Germline assignment: CDR1 SGHTS and CDR2 YDEGEE. Trimming stripped 2 bases from V and 1 base from J, with 21 bases between.

The chain recombines TRBV4-2 with TRBJ1-4; tentatively, D is TRBD1 (5 bases). The CDR3 consists of 21 residues. The germline V gene encodes CDR1 LGHNA and CDR2 YNFKEQ. Trimming removed 0 bases from V and 5 bases from J, with 28 bases in between. The chain's CDR3 is CASSQDKRQGWEVALNEKLFF. The CDR3 nucleotides read TGTGCCAGCAGCCAAGATAAAAGGCAGGGATGGGAGGTAGCGCTAAATGAAAAACTGTTTTTT.

V and J are TRBV29-1 and TRBJ2-4; 7 nucleotides match TRBD1. Germline V CDR1 and CDR2: SQVTM, ANQGSEA. This CDR3 comprises 13 residues. V lost 5 bases, J lost 6 bases, and 7 bases stayed unmatched. The CDR3 loop reads CSVRPGTVNIQYF. The CDR3, as DNA: TGCAGCGTTCGCCCTGGGACAGTAAACATTCAGTACTTC.

The chain links TRBV12-3 or TRBV12-4 to TRBJ2-3, with 10 bases lining up with TRBD2. This CDR3 comprises 13 residues. J gave up 13 bases and V 2 bases, and 6 bases lay outside the gene matches. The CDR3 loop reads CASSLSSGTSEYF. The DNA for the CDR3 is TGTGCCAGCAGTTTAAGTTCCGGGACTAGCGAGTATTTT.

This sequence joins TRBV12-3 or TRBV12-4 and TRBJ1-2; D gene ambiguous. The length of the CDR3 is 13 residues. Trimming removed 6 bases at V and 5 bases at J, with 13 bases between. CDR3 sequence: CASSPRWDYGYTF. CDR3 DNA sequence: TGTGCCAGCAGCCCCCGTTGGGATTATGGCTACACCTTC.

V is TRBV10-3 and J is TRBJ2-5; no firm D call. Per germline, CDR1 ENHRY and CDR2 SYGVKD. This CDR3 is 16 amino acids long. The V gene lost 3 bases and the J gene lost 1 base, with 15 bases spanning the gap. The CDR3 region has the DNA TGTGCCATCAGTGATTGGCGAGTCGGAATCCAAGAGACCCAGTACTTC. Translated: CAISDWRVGIQETQYF.

This clone was counted a single time. The chain's CDR3 is CASSKTGTVAQPQHF. CDR3 in DNA: TGTGCCAGCAGTAAAACGGGGACAGTGGCTCAGCCCCAGCATTTT. The chain employs TRBV2 and TRBJ1-5; 7 positions match TRBD1. Germline values: CDR1 SNHLY, CDR2 FYNNEI. Germline trimming cut 5 bases from V and 6 bases from J; bases unmatched to any gene: 10. The CDR3 has 15 residues. The complete variable domain, with remaining parts taken from reference TRBV2 and TRBJ1-5, reads EPEVTQTPSHQVTQMGQEVILRCVPISNHLYFYWYRQILGQKVEFLVSFYNNEISEKSEIFDDQFSVERPDGSNFTLKIRSTKLEDSAMYFCASSKTGTVAQPQHFGDGTRLSIL.

The chain recombines TRBV28 with TRBJ1-2, with a possible D match to TRBD1 (5 bases). Between the trimmed V and J ends, which lost 6 bases and 4 bases, there was a span of 24 bases. The CDR3 has 17 residues. Germline V lookup: CDR1 MDHEN, CDR2 SYDVKM. The CDR3 region has the DNA TGTGCCAGCAGAACTATGACTGAATATGAGGGACTCTATGGCTACACCTTC. This codes for CASRTMTEYEGLYGYTF.

The chain combines TRBV13 with TRBJ2-3; 7 bases are a match to TRBD2. This CDR3 comprises 18 residues. The ends lost 1 base at V and 2 bases at J; junction bases unmatched: 12. Germline loops: CDR1 PRHDT, CDR2 FYEKMQ (reference sequence). CDR3 loop: CASSLVGSGRTPTDTQYF. The CDR3 DNA follows: TGTGCCAGCAGCTTAGTTGGTAGCGGGCGAACTCCCACAGATACGCAGTATTTT.

The chain links TRBV10-1 to TRBJ2-1; D not resolved. There are 11 residues in the CDR3. Trimming took 7 bases from V and 5 from J, leaving 6 bases between them. Germline CDR1 WNHNN, CDR2 SYGVQD (reference sequence). In DNA, the CDR3 is TGCGCCAGCATAACCGACAATGAGCAGTTCTTC. Its translation: CASITDNEQFF.

J is TRBJ1-1 and V is TRBV3-1 (or the pseudogene TRBV3-2), with D uncertain. The CDR3 is 16 residues long. The ends were cut back, 1 base at V and 5 bases at J, with 17 bases in the middle. Germline V CDR1 and CDR2: LGHDT, YNNKEL (reference sequence). The CDR3 region has the DNA TGTGCCAGCAGCCAAGGAACCCGAAGGAGGGAGACTGAAGCTTTCTTT. It yields the protein CASSQGTRRRETEAFF.

The chain uses TRBV2 and TRBJ2-7; D assignment may be TRBD1 or TRBD2 (5 bases each). CDR1 is SNHLY, CDR2 FYNNEI, per germline. V was trimmed by 8 bases and J by 2 bases, leaving 22 bases between them. The CDR3 is 16 residues long. CDR3 amino acids: CASAQTGRRLTYEQYF. CDR3 coding DNA: TGTGCCAGCGCACAAACGGGACGGAGACTCACCTACGAGCAGTACTTC.

The rearrangement links TRBV11-3 to TRBJ1-3, with 7 bases aligning to TRBD1. The length of the CDR3 is 16 residues. CDR1 and CDR2 from the germline V gene are SGHNT and YENEEA. J was trimmed by 4 bases and V by 2 bases; bases with no gene match: 8. The CDR3 is CASSLSPGTAGNTIYF. The CDR3 DNA is TGTGCCAGCAGCTTATCCCCCGGGACAGCCGGAAACACCATATATTTT.

V and J are TRBV5-1 and TRBJ2-3, with D tentatively TRBD2 (6 bases). V gave up 4 bases and J gave up 4 bases, with 19 bases separating them. CDR3 size: 16 residues. Germline V CDR1 and CDR2: SGHRS, YFSETQ. CDR3 amino acids: CASSPGSTGEADTQYF. In nucleotides, the CDR3 is TGCGCCAGCAGCCCTGGGTCTACCGGGGAGGCAGATACGCAGTATTTT.

This chain uses TRBV5-4 with TRBJ1-2; D is unresolved. This CDR3 has 15 amino acids. Trimming removed 4 bases from V and 4 bases from J, with 17 bases in between. From germline, CDR1 is SGHNT and CDR2 YYREEE (reference sequence). CDR3 sequence reads: CASSAGPTGFYGYTF. CDR3 nucleotide sequence: TGTGCCAGCAGCGCCGGGCCAACGGGGTTCTATGGCTACACCTTC.

This clone showed up just once. This sequence joins TRBV7-2 and TRBJ2-1; 9 bases match TRBD2. The V segment lost 5 bases and the J segment 4 bases; nucleotides outside the gene matches: 12. The CDR3 totals 17 residues. Germline V gene sequence: CDR1 SGHTA, CDR2 FQGNSA. The CDR3 DNA reads as TGTGCCAGCAGCGCGGGCCGCAGGACTAGCGCATACAATGAGCAGTTCTTC. It translates to CASSAGRRTSAYNEQFF.

J is TRBJ2-7 and V is TRBV7-6; TRBD2 matches at 13 bases. The V and J ends lost 5 bases and 6 bases, in that order; junction bases with no gene match: 7. CDR1 is SGHVS, CDR2 FNYEAQ, per germline. The CDR3 has 15 residues. This chain's CDR3 is CASSNTGLAGTEQYF. CDR3 DNA sequence: TGTGCCAGCAGCAATACGGGACTAGCGGGAACCGAGCAGTACTTC.

The chain couples TRBV7-9 to TRBJ1-1; a possible D gene is TRBD1 (6 bases). The germline gives CDR1 SEHNR, CDR2 FQNEAQ (reference sequence). V was shortened by 2 bases and J by 0 bases, with 16 bases between the two germline ends. The CDR3 has 17 amino acids. The DNA for the CDR3 is TGTGCCAGCAGCTTATCGGCTGGGGGCGCGATGAACACTGAAGCTTTCTTT. It is translated as CASSLSAGGAMNTEAFF.

The rearrangement links TRBV18 to TRBJ2-5; 10 positions match TRBD2. The CDR3 runs to 14 residues. V was pared by 3 bases and J by 5 bases, with 3 bases of the junction left unmatched. The germline gives CDR1 KGHSH, CDR2 LQKENI. In DNA form, the CDR3 reads TGTGCCAGCTCACCCGATAGCGGGAGGGAGACCCAGTACTTC. It encodes CASSPDSGRETQYF.

This sequence joins TRBV19 and TRBJ1-1; D is uncertain. V lost 4 bases and J lost 3, with 12 bases in between. The germline V gene encodes CDR1 LNHDA and CDR2 SQIVND (reference sequence). The CDR3 loop spans 14 amino acids. CDR3 region: CASSRMSGDTEAFF. DNA of the CDR3: TGTGCCAGTAGTAGGATGTCTGGGGACACTGAAGCTTTCTTT. The full variable domain, its missing parts supplied by reference TRBV19 and TRBJ1-1, is DGGITQSPKYLFRKEGQNVTLSCEQNLNHDAMYWYRQDPGQGLRLIYYSQIVNDFQKGDIAEGYSVSREKKESFPLTVTSAQKNPTAFYLCASSRMSGDTEAFFGQGTRLTVV.

This clone was found once. The chain is built from TRBV2 and TRBJ2-5; possibly TRBD1 or TRBD2 for D (6 bases each). Per the germline V gene, CDR1 is SNHLY and CDR2 is FYNNEI. Trimming removed 4 bases from V and 0 bases from J, with 12 bases in between. The CDR3 runs to 15 residues. The CDR3 DNA reads TGTGCCAGCAGTGCGGAGGGGGGATACCAAGAGACCCAGTACTTC. Translated: CASSAEGGYQETQYF. Drawing the rest from reference TRBV2 and TRBJ2-5, the complete variable domain is EPEVTQTPSHQVTQMGQEVILRCVPISNHLYFYWYRQILGQKVEFLVSFYNNEISEKSEIFDDQFSVERPDGSNFTLKIRSTKLEDSAMYFCASSAEGGYQETQYFGPGTRLLVL.

This clone has a single count. The rearrangement links TRBV11-2 to TRBJ1-3; D ambiguous. CDR1 SGHAT and CDR2 FQNNGV come from the germline V gene. This CDR3 has 12 amino acids. V was clipped by 3 bases and J by 4 bases, with 4 bases between them. The CDR3 coding sequence is TGTGCCAGCAGCTTCTCCGGAAACACCATATATTTT. The encoded protein is CASSFSGNTIYF. The variable domain in full, completed from reference TRBV11-2 and TRBJ1-3, reads EAGVAQSPRYKIIEKRQSVAFWCNPISGHATLYWYQQILGQGPKLLIQFQNNGVVDDSQLPKDRFSAERLKGVDSTLKIQPAKLEDSAVYLCASSFSGNTIYFGEGSWLTVV.